A single sample is the source of the 32 T cell receptor beta chains below, sequenced in a study of T cells in Graves' hyperthyroidism and ophthalmopathy. Using RNA transcripts as the source, TCR beta CDR3 regions were amplified. The study used the HTBI primer set for a first-round RT-PCR of the TCR CDR3. One entry per CDR3 protein, called by TCRdb with MiXCR from the multiplex PCR reads. The table records over 550,000 distinct CDR3 sequences, around 15% of them present only once. Input material: blood. Receptors originate from a woman aged 18-29 years with Graves' hyperthyroidism.

The V and J genes are TRBV5-1 and TRBJ2-1; maybe TRBD2 (5 bases). The V end lost 6 bases, the J end lost 1 base, and 14 bases lay between the germline ends. The V gene's germline CDR1 is SGHRS and CDR2 YFSETQ. The CDR3 is 15 amino acids. CDR3 nucleotides: TGCGCCAGCACCCTAGCCGGGTCTTCCTACAATGAGCAGTTCTTC. The encoded protein is CASTLAGSSYNEQFF.

The J gene is TRBJ2-1, the V gene TRBV7-9; TRBD2 aligns across 11 bases. The V gene end was trimmed by 1 base and the J gene end by 9 bases; junction bases not matched to a gene: 8. Germline V gives CDR1 SEHNR, CDR2 FQNEAQ (reference sequence). This CDR3 comprises 16 residues. The CDR3 nucleotides read TGTGCCAGCAGCTTAGTTCCTAGCGGGGGGTCAAGTGAGCAGTTCTTC. Protein sequence: CASSLVPSGGSSEQFF.

This clonotype came up many times. The chain is built from TRBV9 and TRBJ1-1; D is possibly TRBD1 (6 bases). Trimming cost V 3 bases and J 3 bases, with 24 bases left between them. CDR3 length: 18 residues. Germline CDR1 and CDR2: SGDLS and YYNGEE. The CDR3 DNA reads as TGTGCCAGCAGCGATAGCCCAAAAACAGGGATCTTCCACACTGAAGCTTTCTTT. It yields the protein CASSDSPKTGIFHTEAFF.

This clonotype was seen ten or more times. This chain connects TRBV27 to TRBJ2-5, with TRBD1 matching 8 bases. The CDR3 has 15 amino acids. Germline trimming cut 1 base from V and 2 bases from J; bases unmatched to any gene: 3. Germline CDR1 MNHEY, CDR2 SMNVEV (reference sequence). CDR3 protein: CASSLWTGPQETQYF. CDR3 coding DNA: TGTGCCAGCAGTTTATGGACAGGGCCGCAAGAGACCCAGTACTTC.

This clonotype was recorded a few times. The chain recombines TRBV11-3 with TRBJ1-2; possible D gene TRBD1, 5 bases. CDR1 and CDR2 (germline): SGHNT, YENEEA. This CDR3 is built from 17 residues. Trimming stripped 5 bases from V and 5 bases from J, with 24 bases between. The CDR3 loop is CASSRHSGSPRGYGYTF. Written as DNA, the CDR3 is TGTGCCAGCAGCCGACACAGCGGTTCTCCCCGGGGGTATGGCTACACCTTC.

This clonotype was detected many times. Its ends do not fully match the called genes, so a read error is possible. The genes are TRBV28 and TRBJ2-3; D unclear. The length of the CDR3 is 12 residues. CDR1 is MDHEN and CDR2 is SYDVKM in the germline V gene. The chain's CDR3 is CATSLVADTQYF. The CDR3 DNA reads TGTGCCACCAGTCTGGTAGCAGATACGCAGTATTTT.

This clonotype was seen at least ten times. CDR3 sequence: CASTTRDRTPYGYTF. CDR3 coding DNA: TGTGCCAGCACCACGAGGGACCGTACCCCCTATGGCTACACCTTC. The genes are TRBV2 and TRBJ1-2, with a possible D match to TRBD1 (5 bases). Trimming took off 7 bases at V and 4 bases at J, with 19 bases between the two ends. This CDR3 has 15 residues. Germline lookup yields CDR1 SNHLY and CDR2 FYNNEI.

The chain joins TRBV4-1 to TRBJ2-1; D gene uncertain. Trimming removed 1 base from V and 0 bases from J, with 10 bases in between. The CDR3 covers 16 residues. Germline lookup yields CDR1 MGHRA and CDR2 YSYEKL. CDR3 region: CASSQGKSSSYNEQFF. The CDR3 bases are TGCGCCAGCAGCCAAGGCAAATCAAGCTCCTACAATGAGCAGTTCTTC.

This clonotype was seen at least ten times. The chain is built from TRBV12-5 and TRBJ1-2; 10 bases agree with TRBD1. The V gene end was trimmed by 6 bases and the J gene end by 3 bases; junction bases not matched to a gene: 1. Looked up from germline, CDR1 is LGHNT and CDR2 is FRNRAP. The CDR3 contains 13 residues. The CDR3 sequence: CASGTGGHYGYTF. The CDR3 DNA reads as TGTGCTAGTGGGACAGGGGGCCACTATGGCTACACCTTC.

This clonotype was counted between two and nine times. V is TRBV3-2 and J is TRBJ2-1; the table calls TRBD2, which could not be checked here. TRBV3-2 is given as a pseudogene. The CDR3 is 15 amino acids. CDR3 region: CASSSIAGEYNEQFF. CDR3 nucleotide sequence: TGTGCCAGCAGCTCGATAGCGGGGGAGTACAATGAGCAGTTCTTC.

This clonotype showed up many times. The chain recombines TRBV28 with TRBJ2-7, with 13 bases lining up with TRBD2. The CDR3 covers 15 residues. The V segment lost 6 bases and the J segment 5 bases; nucleotides outside the gene matches: 7. Per germline, CDR1 MDHEN and CDR2 SYDVKM. In DNA form, the CDR3 reads TGTGCCAGCAGCAGGACTAGCGGGAGTTCCCACGAGCAGTACTTC. The encoded protein is CASSRTSGSSHEQYF.

This clonotype has at least ten counts. The chain joins TRBV7-9 to TRBJ2-5; the D is unclear. Between the trimmed V and J ends, which lost 2 bases and 2 bases, there was a span of 12 bases. CDR1 and CDR2 from the germline V gene are SEHNR and FQNEAQ (reference sequence). The CDR3 is made up of 15 amino acids. The CDR3 spells CASSLSATLQETQYF. DNA for the CDR3: TGTGCCAGCAGCTTAAGCGCGACACTGCAAGAGACCCAGTACTTC.

This chain joins TRBV19 and TRBJ2-1, with 11 bases matching TRBD2. V was clipped by 7 bases and J by 4 bases; unmatched bases: 6. Looked up from germline, CDR1 is LNHDA and CDR2 is SQIVND (reference sequence). The CDR3 loop spans 15 amino acids. The CDR3 loop reads CASTLTSGMYNEQFF. CDR3 DNA: TGTGCCAGTACCCTGACTAGCGGGATGTACAATGAGCAGTTCTTC.

The table lists this clonotype with a few counts. The rearrangement joins TRBV28 to TRBJ2-7; 7 bases match TRBD2. The CDR3 has 15 residues. With 6 bases clipped from V and 2 bases from J, the junction kept 10 bases outside the gene matches. Per germline, CDR1 MDHEN and CDR2 SYDVKM. The CDR3, as DNA: TGTGCCAGCAGCTCCCCGGCTAGCGGTACCTACGAGCAGTACTTC. Translation gives CASSSPASGTYEQYF. The full variable domain, completed using reference TRBV28 and TRBJ2-7, is DVKVTQSSRYLVKRTGEKVFLECVQDMDHENMFWYRQDPGLGLRLIYFSYDVKMKEKGDIPEGYSVSREKKERFSLILESASTNQTSMYLCASSSPASGTYEQYFGPGTRLTVT.

In regard to this clonotype: This could be a read error, since a much larger clone is one nucleotide away. This sequence joins TRBV2 and TRBJ2-5; possible D gene TRBD1, 6 bases. The germline V gene encodes CDR1 SNHLY and CDR2 FYNNEI. Trimming left V 6 bases short and J 0 bases short, with 11 bases between. This CDR3 is 14 amino acids long. The CDR3 coding sequence is TGTGCCAGCAGGAGACAGGAGTACCAAGAGACCCAGTACTTC. Translating gives CASRRQEYQETQYF.

This clonotype was detected ten times or more. The chain links TRBV5-5 to TRBJ2-3; D not resolved. Per germline, CDR1 SGHKS and CDR2 YYEKEE (reference sequence). V was shortened by 4 bases and J by 4 bases, with 16 bases between the two germline ends. This CDR3 is 15 amino acids long. The CDR3 protein is CASSLDPLLADTQYF. The DNA of the CDR3 is TGTGCCAGCAGCCTAGACCCCCTCTTGGCAGATACGCAGTATTTT.

This clonotype appeared a few times. The chain recombines TRBV27 with TRBJ2-7; 8 nucleotides align to TRBD2. The CDR3 loop spans 15 amino acids. V lost 1 base to trimming and J lost 0 bases; unmatched junction nucleotides: 2. Germline CDR1 reads MNHEY; CDR2 reads SMNVEV (reference sequence). Here the CDR3 DNA reads TGTGCCAGCAGTTTATTAGCGGGGCCCTCCTACGAGCAGTACTTC. Translation gives CASSLLAGPSYEQYF.

The chain joins TRBV4-1 to TRBJ1-2; D not certain. Germline V gene sequence: CDR1 MGHRA, CDR2 YSYEKL. CDR3 length: 14 amino acids. V was shortened by 2 bases and J by 3 bases, with 10 bases between the two germline ends. DNA of the CDR3: TGCGCCAGCAGCCAAAGGTTAGGGCACTATGGCTACACCTTC. Its protein product is CASSQRLGHYGYTF.

The V and J genes are TRBV28 and TRBJ2-5; D is possibly TRBD1 or TRBD2 (6 bases each). V was clipped by 6 bases and J by 1 base, with 15 bases between them. This CDR3 has 15 amino acids. Germline V gene sequence: CDR1 MDHEN, CDR2 SYDVKM. This chain's CDR3 is CASSPSGAVQETQYF. CDR3 coding DNA: TGTGCCAGCAGCCCCTCGGGGGCGGTCCAAGAGACCCAGTACTTC.

This clonotype was counted only a few times. The rearrangement uses TRBV7-9 and TRBJ2-7; 10 bases are shared with TRBD1. Germline V gene lookup returns CDR1 SEHNR and CDR2 FQNEAQ (reference sequence). The CDR3 length is 18 residues. Trimming cost V 5 bases and J 5 bases; bases outside gene matches: 18. The CDR3 DNA is TGTGCCAGCAGCCCGAGGGGGGACAGGGGATTGAAGAGGGACGAGCAGTACTTC. Its protein is CASSPRGDRGLKRDEQYF.

The chain recombines TRBV20-1 with TRBJ1-1; unclear D gene. The CDR3 contains 13 residues. V lost 3 bases and J lost 4, with 12 bases in between. CDR1 and CDR2 from the germline V gene are DFQATT and SNEGSKA (reference sequence). CDR3: CSASTQSVTEAFF. The CDR3 bases are TGCAGTGCTAGCACCCAGTCCGTCACTGAAGCTTTCTTT.

This clonotype showed up many times. The rearrangement links TRBV7-2 to TRBJ2-5; D is ambiguous. CDR1 SGHTA and CDR2 FQGNSA come from the germline V gene. V shed 5 bases and J shed 2 bases, with 12 bases lying between them. The CDR3 is 14 amino acids. This CDR3 is CASSIPGRQETQYF. The CDR3 DNA follows: TGTGCCAGCAGCATACCCGGACGGCAAGAGACCCAGTACTTC.

Remarks on this clonotype: With a much larger clone just one base away, this may be a read error. The gene calls are TRBV5-8 and TRBJ2-7; D remains ambiguous. Trimming left V 5 bases short and J 0 bases short, with 6 bases between. The CDR3 consists of 12 residues. Germline V CDR1 and CDR2: SGHTS, YDEGEE. The CDR3 here is CASRWSSYEQYF. CDR3 DNA sequence: TGTGCCAGCAGATGGAGCTCCTACGAGCAGTACTTC.

The V call is TRBV4-3, the J call TRBJ2-1, with TRBD2 identical over 12 bases. V dropped 2 bases and J dropped 9; count of bases not matched to a gene: 5. The V gene's germline CDR1 is LGHNA and CDR2 YSLEER. This CDR3 has 15 residues. As DNA, the CDR3 is TGCGCCAGCAGCCAAAAGGGACTAGCGGGCGTTGAGCAGTTCTTC. It is translated as CASSQKGLAGVEQFF.

The rearrangement links TRBV12-3 or TRBV12-4 to TRBJ2-1; 7 nucleotides agree with TRBD2. The CDR3 is 15 residues long. Trimming removed 6 bases from V and 0 bases from J; junction bases left unmatched: 5. In nucleotides, the CDR3 is TGTGCCAGCAGGGCTCAGCGGGGCTCCTACAATGAGCAGTTCTTC. Encoded protein: CASRAQRGSYNEQFF.

This clonotype came up many times. The chain has TRBV20-1 and TRBJ2-7, with 9 bases fitting TRBD1. CDR3 size: 16 residues. Germline-derived CDR1 and CDR2 are DFQATT and SNEGSKA (reference sequence). V was pared by 2 bases and J by 0 bases, with 8 bases of the junction left unmatched. The CDR3: CSARPGTGRSSYEQYF. The CDR3, as DNA: TGCAGTGCTAGACCTGGGACAGGGCGAAGCTCCTACGAGCAGTACTTC.

This clonotype has more than one count but fewer than ten. The chain joins TRBV20-1 to TRBJ2-1, with 8 positions matching TRBD2. Germline values: CDR1 DFQATT, CDR2 SNEGSKA (reference sequence). This CDR3 is built from 14 residues. With 6 bases clipped from V and 5 bases from J, the junction kept 9 bases outside the gene matches. The CDR3 reads CSACNLAGHNEQFF. DNA for the CDR3: TGCAGTGCGTGTAATCTAGCGGGCCACAATGAGCAGTTCTTC.

In this sample, this clonotype turned up a few times. V is TRBV7-8 and J is TRBJ1-6; TRBD1 is a possible D gene (5 bases). The CDR3 extends over 15 amino acids. Germline loops: CDR1 SGHVS, CDR2 FQNEAQ. The ends were cut back, 2 bases at V and 6 bases at J, with 11 bases in the middle. The CDR3 is CASSLRPGANSPLHF. The CDR3 DNA sequence: TGTGCCAGCAGCTTACGTCCTGGGGCTAATTCACCCCTCCACTTT.

The sample holds a few counts of this clonotype. The chain joins TRBV27 to TRBJ2-2, with D possibly matching TRBD2 (6 bases). This CDR3 spans 14 amino acids. Trimming shortened V by 5 bases and J by 5 bases, and 12 bases separated the two germline ends. Per germline, CDR1 MNHEY and CDR2 SMNVEV (reference sequence). CDR3 amino acids: CASSPYRGTGELFF. CDR3 nucleotides: TGTGCCAGCAGTCCATACCGGGGGACCGGGGAGCTGTTTTTT.

This clonotype has a count of ten or more. The chain employs TRBV7-2 and TRBJ2-3; 8 bases line up with TRBD2. The V gene's germline CDR1 is SGHTA and CDR2 FQGNSA. With 5 bases clipped from V and 3 bases from J, the junction kept 4 bases outside the gene matches. The CDR3 consists of 14 residues. In nucleotides, the CDR3 is TGTGCCAGCAGCCATAGCGGGATAACAGATACGCAGTATTTT. This sequence encodes CASSHSGITDTQYF.

This clonotype was seen more than once but under ten times. This chain connects TRBV7-9 to TRBJ2-7; 7 positions match TRBD2. CDR3 length: 16 residues. Germline CDR1 and CDR2: SEHNR and FQNEAQ (reference sequence). Trimming removed 0 bases from V and 5 bases from J; junction bases left unmatched: 10. CDR3 amino acids: CASSLALLAGENEQYF. CDR3 sequence (DNA): TGTGCCAGCAGCTTAGCGCTTCTGGCGGGAGAAAACGAGCAGTACTTC. Full variable domain (outside the CDR3, taken from reference TRBV7-9 and TRBJ2-7): DTGVSQNPRHKITKRGQNVTFRCDPISEHNRLYWYRQTLGQGPEFLTYFQNEAQLEKSRLLSDRFSAERPKGSFSTLEIQRTEQGDSAMYLCASSLALLAGENEQYFGPGTRLTVT.

The chain combines TRBV5-1 with TRBJ2-3, with 7 bases fitting TRBD1. Germline CDR1 SGHRS, CDR2 YFSETQ. Germline trimming cut 7 bases from V and 0 bases from J; bases unmatched to any gene: 8. The CDR3 has 15 amino acids. CDR3 protein: CASWTRTGSTDTQYF. The CDR3 bases are TGCGCCAGCTGGACTCGGACAGGTAGCACAGATACGCAGTATTTT.